This T cell receptor (beta chain) appears in the sequencing data of a study of T cells in Graves' hyperthyroidism and ophthalmopathy. Study observations and caveats: Before onset, by a median of approximately 6.8 months, the model predicted ophthalmopathy. Ophthalmopathy was separated from stable hyperthyroidism by a 13 V-J model.

Of note for this clonotype: Its antigen is currently unknown.

The J segment lost 6 bases and the V segment lost 10 bases, leaving 8 bases of the junction unmatched. This CDR3 has 15 residues. The CDR3 regions of TCR beta were amplified from RNA transcripts. A first-round RT-PCR of the TCR CDR3 used the HTBI primer set. TCRdb re-called the multiplex PCR reads with MiXCR, one entry per CDR3 protein. The top ten clones hold roughly 5.7% of a sample with hundreds of thousands of distinct CDR3 sequences, over 11% of them seen once. This sequence was found in a woman between 25 and 40 years old with Graves' hyperthyroidism that later progressed to Graves' ophthalmopathy. Sequencing was performed on blood. V is TRBV12-3 or TRBV12-4 and J is TRBJ2-1; TRBD2 matches 14 bases. Here the CDR3 DNA reads TGTGCCACCTTGACTAGCGGGAGGGCCATCAATGAGCAGTTCTTC. Protein sequence: CATLTSGRAINEQFF.